The subject of this entry is one T cell receptor (beta chain). What antigen it recognizes has not been identified. No clone much larger than this one lies a single base away; base qualities are absent. This entry comes from a study of identical twins listed by TCRdb under 2016. The study in broad terms: TCR alpha and beta repertoires from monozygotic twins, unrelated adults of various ages and cord blood were deep-sequenced to test whether fetal clonotypes persist. Replicate twin experiments were performed at different times using different library preparation protocols to rule out contamination.

The library was prepared using 5' RACE. Reads for this sample came from an Illumina HiSeq 2000. A universal primer binding site was introduced by template switching, and a unique molecular identifier was present in the final cDNA, enabling accurate counting of TCR cDNA molecules. First-strand cDNA for TCR alpha and beta chains was synthesized from specific primers in the conserved constant-segment region. To control for contamination, each cDNA library was double barcoded with a SMART-Mk sample barcode plus Illumina barcodes. Two successive PCR steps introduced TruSeq adapter sequences along with Illumina sample barcodes. The Illumina HiSeq platform was used with custom primers to sequence TCR alpha and beta cDNA libraries. In the paper's pipeline: Raw reads were processed with MiGEC to extract unique molecular identifiers, and MiXCR was used to determine CDR3 positions. Recombination models were inferred per individual with the repgenHMM and IGoR tools using an EM algorithm. The analysis of shared clonotypes was done with the tcR package in R, with sharing normalized by the product of cloneset sizes. Out-of-frame nonproductive sequences were analyzed to study raw recombination free of thymic and clonal selection effects. The raw public reads went through TCRdb reprocessing: fastp at Q25, MiXCR clone calling, in-frame beta chains kept. Under each unique CDR3 protein, matching rows form one entry showing the most common genes and DNA. None of the V and J calls come from the authors' own analysis; TCRdb made them. Recorded for this sample are 400,000 to 500,000 distinct CDR3 sequences; 14% of them occurred a single time. The ten top clones hold more than 0.8% of the sample.

Every donor was a healthy Caucasian. The twin cohort consisted of three pairs of female monozygotic twins, all aged about 18 to 29 years. Positive isolation kits from Invitrogen were used to isolate CD4+ and CD8+ T cell populations. Beyond this particular receptor, the publication reports: Compared with coincidental sharing between unrelated individuals, out-of-frame TCR alpha sequences shared between twins had an excess of sequences with low generation probability. The excess sharing between twins in beta out-of-frame sequences was weaker because fewer shared sequences reduced the signal-to-noise ratio. Fewer insertions were carried by abundant cord blood beta clonotypes, a similar but weaker trend appeared in young adult naive repertoires, and no such trend appeared in memory repertoires. In monozygotic twins, out-of-frame TCR alpha sharing was systematically underestimated by recombination models, although the models agreed with sharing between unrelated individuals. Invariant T cells such as MAIT and iNKT could partly confound zero-insertion analyses, though diverse VJ usage argued against this for most clonotypes. Because the same donors could not be followed over many years, conclusions were based on cross-sectional statistical analysis.

This same sample was also taken into another study, of yellow fever vaccine responses in identical twins. From that second study: The authors reported that the T cell response to vaccination in identical twins appeared partly convergent and partly personalized. Focusing on identical twins, the study followed the T cell clones that responded to the vaccine, and did so with precision.

The clonotype comes from a young woman in good health. What was sequenced was CD4+ T cells sorted from blood.

CDR3 protein: CASRFLGQGNTEAFF. Here is the DNA: TGTGCCAGCAGATTCCTGGGACAGGGGAACACTGAAGCTTTCTTT. In this chain, TRBV2 is recombined with TRBJ1-1; a stretch of 9 junction bases matches TRBD1. The CDR3 numbers 15 residues from cysteine through phenylalanine. This entry keeps only the CDR3 DNA: 45 bases, framed from base 1. The CDR1 and CDR2 encoded by the germline V gene are SNHLY and FYNNEI. Trimming leaves V shorter by 6 bases and J shorter by 1 base, with the junction holding 6 bases beyond the gene matches.